The 26 T cell receptor beta chains listed next were all sequenced from one sample in a study of shared clonotypes between healthy human individuals. Profiling relied on immunoSEQ multiplex PCR, and the TCRdb table lists in-frame clones only, not all of them. This sample has about a million clones, with approximately 80% found just once. The sequenced material came from memory CD4+ T cells from PBMCs. Documented subset: CD45RA-negative fraction. These receptor sequences come from a man between 18 and 35 years old in good health. Some clones in this sample may be carry-over from other donors' samples.

The chain recombines TRBV29-1 with TRBJ1-4; D ambiguous. CDR1 is SQVTM and CDR2 is ANQGSEA in the germline V gene. The CDR3 length is 13 residues. Trimming shortened V by 0 bases and J by 7 bases, and 9 bases separated the two germline ends. Here the CDR3 DNA reads TGCAGCGTTGAAGACGCAGGTGGTGAAAAACTGTTTTTT. Protein: CSVEDAGGEKLFF.

V usage is TRBV5-1 and J usage is TRBJ2-3; D uncertain. Trimming pared 0 bases from V and 1 base from J, leaving 9 bases between. CDR1 and CDR2 (germline): SGHRS, YFSETQ. The CDR3 has 15 residues. This chain's CDR3 is CASSLGHLGTDTQYF. CDR3 bases: TGCGCCAGCAGCTTGGGACACCTGGGCACAGATACGCAGTATTTT.

This clone was picked up a small number of times. The chain recombines TRBV7-2 with TRBJ1-2; a possible D gene is TRBD1 (5 bases). Trimming removed 5 bases at V and 8 bases at J, with 15 bases between. This CDR3 spans 13 amino acids. Looked up from germline, CDR1 is SGHTA and CDR2 is FQGNSA. In DNA, the CDR3 is TGTGCCAGCAGCCTTACGGACACCAAAGGCTACACCTTC. It yields the protein CASSLTDTKGYTF. The whole variable domain, filled in from reference TRBV7-2 and TRBJ1-2, reads GAGVSQSPSNKVTEKGKDVELRCDPISGHTALYWYRQSLGQGLEFLIYFQGNSAPDKSGLPSDRFSAERTGGSVSTLTIQRTQQEDSAVYLCASSLTDTKGYTFGSGTRLTVV.

This clone has just one count. The chain couples TRBV27 to TRBJ2-5; TRBD2 aligns across 9 bases. The V gene end was trimmed by 3 bases and the J gene end by 2 bases; junction bases not matched to a gene: 19. Germline CDR1 reads MNHEY; CDR2 reads SMNVEV (reference sequence). The CDR3 covers 20 residues. CDR3 bases: TGTGCCAGCAGTTTGAGGTCCGGAGGTAGCGGGAGAGGGGCGCAAGAGACCCAGTACTTC. As protein: CASSLRSGGSGRGAQETQYF.

This rearrangement joins TRBV2 to TRBJ2-1; D remains unclear. Germline V gives CDR1 SNHLY, CDR2 FYNNEI. V was clipped by 3 bases and J by 6 bases, with 15 bases between them. The CDR3 spans 15 residues. The CDR3 region is CASSDPPGSGNEQFF. CDR3 nucleotides: TGTGCCAGCAGTGACCCTCCTGGTTCTGGCAATGAGCAGTTCTTC.

The CDR3 region has the DNA TGTGCCAGCAGCGTAGCCTTACAGGGGGCAGCGAACGAGCAGTACTTC. It is translated as CASSVALQGAANEQYF. The chain carries TRBV9 and TRBJ2-7; 9 bases match TRBD1. The CDR3 is 16 residues long. J lost 5 bases, V lost 0 bases, and 9 bases had no gene match. The germline gives CDR1 SGDLS, CDR2 YYNGEE.

This clone has a single count. V and J are TRBV9 and TRBJ2-5, with unresolved D. This CDR3 has 14 residues. V was cut by 1 base and J by 1 base, with 8 bases left in between. CDR1 and CDR2 (germline): SGDLS, YYNGEE. CDR3 sequence (DNA): TGTGCCAGCAGCGTAACCGGAAGCCAAGAGACCCAGTACTTC. Its protein product is CASSVTGSQETQYF.

The gene calls are TRBV6-1 and TRBJ2-7; 7 bases are shared with TRBD1. Losses at the gene ends were 6 bases for V and 2 bases for J; bases not matched to a gene: 7. The V gene's germline CDR1 is MNHNS and CDR2 SASEGT. This CDR3 has 14 residues. The CDR3 region is CASRGRGQTYEQYF. The CDR3 coding sequence is TGTGCCAGCAGAGGAAGGGGGCAGACCTACGAGCAGTACTTC.

The table lists this clone with many counts. The rearrangement links TRBV6-6 to TRBJ2-4, with D perhaps matching TRBD1 (6 bases). Per germline, CDR1 MNHNY and CDR2 SVGAGI (reference sequence). The CDR3 contains 14 residues. V shed 6 bases and J shed 1 base, with 10 bases lying between them. In DNA, the CDR3 is TGTGCCAGCAGCGGAGACAGGGCCAAAAACATTCAGTACTTC. Translated, it gives CASSGDRAKNIQYF.

The CDR3 DNA follows: TGTGCCAGCAGCCAACATTACTCTGGGGCCAACGTCCTGACTTTC. Translation gives CASSQHYSGANVLTF. This sequence joins TRBV14 and TRBJ2-6; D uncertain. Germline values: CDR1 SGHDN, CDR2 FVKESK. V lost 2 bases, J lost 0 bases, and 5 bases lay in between. The CDR3 has 15 residues. Drawing the rest from reference TRBV14 and TRBJ2-6, the complete variable domain is EAGVTQFPSHSVIEKGQTVTLRCDPISGHDNLYWYRRVMGKEIKFLLHFVKESKQDESGMPNNRFLAERTGGTYSTLKVQPAELEDSGVYFCASSQHYSGANVLTFGAGSRLTVL.

This clone was found once. V gene TRBV5-1 combines with J gene TRBJ1-1, with 10 positions matching TRBD1. The CDR3 has 18 residues. J lost 4 bases, V lost 4 bases, and 16 bases had no gene match. Looked up from germline, CDR1 is SGHRS and CDR2 is YFSETQ. CDR3 sequence reads: CASSPADRGPTHGTEAFF. In nucleotides, the CDR3 is TGCGCCAGCAGCCCGGCAGACAGGGGGCCTACCCATGGCACTGAAGCTTTCTTT. The whole variable domain, filled in from reference TRBV5-1 and TRBJ1-1, reads KAGVTQTPRYLIKTRGQQVTLSCSPISGHRSVSWYQQTPGQGLQFLFEYFSETQRNKGNFPGRFSGRQFSNSRSEMNVSTLELGDSALYLCASSPADRGPTHGTEAFFGQGTRLTVV.

The gene calls are TRBV30 and TRBJ1-3; no reliable D call. V was cut by 5 bases and J by 0 bases, with 8 bases left in between. This CDR3 contains 13 residues. The germline CDR1 and CDR2 sequences are GTSNPN and SVGIG (reference sequence). The CDR3 loop is CAWQLDSGNTIYF. As DNA, the CDR3 is TGTGCCTGGCAATTAGACTCTGGAAACACCATATATTTT.

Worth noting for this clone: The sample holds other DNA sequences that translate to the same CDR3. The genes are TRBV7-9 and TRBJ2-3; D unresolved. Germline CDR1 is SEHNR and CDR2 is FQNEAQ (reference sequence). The CDR3 loop spans 12 amino acids. V lost 5 bases, J lost 4 bases, and 7 bases lay in between. CDR3 coding DNA: TGTGCCAGCAGCCCCGAGGCAGATACGCAGTATTTT. The encoded protein is CASSPEADTQYF.

The chain has TRBV29-1 and TRBJ2-7, with 8 bases matching TRBD1. The CDR3 has 13 amino acids. V dropped 6 bases and J dropped 3; count of bases not matched to a gene: 7. CDR1 and CDR2 from the germline V gene are SQVTM and ANQGSEA. The CDR3 DNA sequence: TGCAGCGTGGTGACAGGGGTACACTACGAGCAGTACTTC. Its protein is CSVVTGVHYEQYF.

The rearrangement joins TRBV11-2 to TRBJ2-7, with 9 bases matching TRBD2. V lost 2 bases to trimming and J lost 5 bases; unmatched junction nucleotides: 10. Germline CDR1 is SGHAT and CDR2 is FQNNGV. The CDR3 spans 16 residues. In DNA form, the CDR3 reads TGTGCCAGCAGCTTACTGACTAGCGGAACAAGGGACGAGCAGTACTTC. It is translated as CASSLLTSGTRDEQYF.

The chain couples TRBV19 to TRBJ2-6; D not resolved. This CDR3 has 17 residues. The germline V gene encodes CDR1 LNHDA and CDR2 SQIVND (reference sequence). V shed 6 bases and J shed 0 bases, with 15 bases lying between them. Here the CDR3 reads CASSTSDRASGANVLTF. In nucleotides, the CDR3 is TGTGCCAGTAGCACCTCCGACCGAGCCTCTGGGGCCAACGTCCTGACTTTC.

V and J are TRBV5-1 and TRBJ2-3, with TRBD1 identical over 8 bases. CDR1 is SGHRS, CDR2 YFSETQ, per germline. J was trimmed by 0 bases and V by 0 bases; bases with no gene match: 3. The CDR3 is made up of 16 amino acids. In nucleotides, the CDR3 is TGCGCCAGCAGCTTGGTAGGGGACAGGAGCACAGATACGCAGTATTTT. It is translated as CASSLVGDRSTDTQYF.

The chain uses TRBV2 and TRBJ2-1, with TRBD1 matching 11 bases. Germline V gene lookup returns CDR1 SNHLY and CDR2 FYNNEI. V trimming: 7 bases; J trimming: 9 bases; junction bases outside the gene matches: 11. CDR3 length equals 15 residues. Here the CDR3 DNA reads TGTGCCAGCACCCTCCTGGACAGGGGGCAGGGTGAGCAGTTCTTC. It encodes CASTLLDRGQGEQFF.

This clone was seen only a few times. The gene calls are TRBV4-1 and TRBJ2-4; the D gene is possibly TRBD2 (5 bases). V was cut by 5 bases and J by 0 bases, with 11 bases left in between. Per the germline V gene, CDR1 is MGHRA and CDR2 is YSYEKL. The CDR3 has 15 residues. The CDR3 bases are TGCGCCAGCAGCTCTCCAGCGGTAGCCAAAAACATTCAGTACTTC. Amino acids: CASSSPAVAKNIQYF.

The chain joins TRBV10-2 to TRBJ2-2, with D possibly being TRBD2 (6 bases). V was pared by 11 bases and J by 9 bases, with 19 bases between. CDR1 is WSHSY and CDR2 is SAAADI in the germline V gene. The CDR3 spans 13 residues. The CDR3 reads CAAKFGGGRELFF. The CDR3 nucleotides read TGCGCCGCCAAATTCGGTGGCGGGAGGGAGCTGTTTTTT.

With respect to this clone: A much larger clone differs by one base, so this may be a read error. The chain couples TRBV4-1 to TRBJ2-2; D may match TRBD1 or TRBD2 (6 bases each). This CDR3 is built from 13 residues. V lost 4 bases and J lost 6, with 9 bases in between. The germline V gene encodes CDR1 MGHRA and CDR2 YSYEKL. CDR3 residues: CASSRGAPGELFF. The CDR3 nucleotides are TGCGCCAGCAGCCGGGGGGCCCCCGGGGAGCTGTTTTTT.

The V and J genes are TRBV19 and TRBJ2-1; TRBD1 matches at 9 bases. Germline-derived CDR1 and CDR2 are LNHDA and SQIVND (reference sequence). The CDR3 consists of 15 residues. Trimming cost V 4 bases and J 6 bases; bases outside gene matches: 7. The CDR3 DNA is TGTGCCAGTAGTAGGGACAGGGAGTACAGCAATGAGCAGTTCTTC. Its translation: CASSRDREYSNEQFF.

The V call is TRBV5-5, the J call TRBJ2-7; no firm D call. V was pared by 1 base and J by 3 bases, with 5 bases between. The CDR3 covers 12 residues. The V gene's germline CDR1 is SGHKS and CDR2 YYEKEE (reference sequence). The CDR3 protein is CASSLTLYEQYF. DNA of the CDR3: TGTGCCAGCAGCTTGACCCTCTACGAGCAGTACTTC.

The rearrangement uses TRBV6-1 and TRBJ2-1; no clear D. The V and J ends lost 3 bases and 0 bases respectively, with 12 bases between them. CDR3 length equals 16 residues. Germline CDR1 reads MNHNS; CDR2 reads SASEGT. The CDR3: CASSEIPLLSYNEQFF. CDR3 coding DNA: TGTGCCAGCAGTGAGATACCTTTACTCTCCTACAATGAGCAGTTCTTC.

The V call is TRBV11-2, the J call TRBJ2-5, with TRBD2 as a possible D gene (6 bases). The ends were cut back, 6 bases at V and 11 bases at J, with 13 bases in the middle. This CDR3 spans 11 amino acids. Germline CDR1 is SGHAT and CDR2 is FQNNGV. The CDR3 DNA follows: TGTGCCAGCAGACCTAGCGACCCGCAGTACTTC. Translated: CASRPSDPQYF.

V and J are TRBV5-4 and TRBJ2-7; TRBD1 agrees at 7 bases. Germline V gene sequence: CDR1 SGHNT, CDR2 YYREEE (reference sequence). The CDR3 consists of 15 residues. The V gene end was trimmed by 0 bases and the J gene end by 3 bases; junction bases not matched to a gene: 6. The DNA for the CDR3 is TGTGCCAGCAGCTTGGGGACAGGAACCTACTACGAGCAGTACTTC. As protein: CASSLGTGTYYEQYF.